What follows are 26 T cell receptor beta chains derived from one specimen sequenced in a study of tissue T cells after allogeneic stem cell transplantation. Only in-frame clones appear in the TCRdb table, and some are missing; sequencing was by immunoSEQ multiplex PCR. The sample carries 40,000 to 50,000 clones, 73% recorded once. Sequences were obtained from sorted cells pooled from one or two spleens. The source is a pool of C57BL/6 mice in good health.

To note about this clone: Germline and genes: mouse. Read sequence stops 1 residue before the CDR3 end, and the germline J gene provides the missing end. J is TRBJ2-7 and V is TRBV16; D tentatively fits TRBD1 or TRBD2 (6 bases each). This CDR3 has 14 residues. V was trimmed by 0 bases and J by 7 bases, leaving 13 bases between them. The germline V gene encodes CDR1 SGHSA and CDR2 FRNQAP. The CDR3 spells CASSLDWGRREQYF. Partial CDR3 DNA: TGTGCAAGCAGCTTAGATTGGGGGCGCCGGGAACAGTAC.

This clone was seen only a few times. Genes and germline come from the mouse. The sequence runs out 1 residue before the end of the CDR3; the remainder is reconstructed from the germline J gene. The V call is TRBV3, the J call TRBJ2-7, with 9 nucleotides matching TRBD2. The germline V gene encodes CDR1 SNHLY and CDR2 FYNGKV (reference sequence). CDR3 length: 17 amino acids. Losses at the gene ends were 1 base for V and 0 bases for J; bases not matched to a gene: 7. The CDR3 spells CASSLGWGGRSSYEQYF. The CDR3 DNA, read in part, is TGTGCCAGCAGCTTAGGCTGGGGGGGGAGGAGCTCCTATGAACAGTAC.

In the case of this clone: These gene names are mouse names. The sequence runs out 1 residue before the end of the CDR3; the remainder is reconstructed from the germline J gene. V is TRBV2 and J is TRBJ2-7; D is tentatively TRBD1 or TRBD2 (5 bases each). Germline-derived CDR1 and CDR2 are LGHNA and YSYQKL. CDR3 length equals 13 residues. With 3 bases removed from V and 4 bases from J, the gap between germline ends came to 10 bases. CDR3 protein: CASSQPGEYEQYF. The part of the CDR3 DNA that was read is TGTGCCAGCAGCCAGCCGGGGGAATATGAACAGTAC.

This clone was seen only once. Gene names and germline match the mouse. The read gets to within 1 residue of the CDR3 end, and the germline J gene fills in the rest. V and J are TRBV13-1 and TRBJ1-1; D is ambiguous. CDR1 and CDR2 from the germline V gene are NSHNY and SYGAGN. Deletions cut 0 bases from V and 7 bases from J, with 4 bases between. CDR3 length equals 11 residues. The CDR3: CASSDDKEVFF. The part of the CDR3 DNA that was read is TGTGCCAGCAGTGATGACAAAGAAGTCTTC.

About this clone: Gene names are mouse gene names. The missing CDR3 end, 1 residue past where the read stops, is filled in from the germline J gene. The chain is built from TRBV13-3 and TRBJ1-2; D uncertain. This CDR3 is 13 amino acids long. Germline-derived CDR1 and CDR2 are NNHDY and SYVADS. Trimming removed 4 bases at V and 2 bases at J, with 9 bases between. This CDR3 is CASSPARNSDYTF. The covered CDR3 bases are TGTGCCAGCAGTCCTGCGCGCAACTCCGACTACACC.

Concerning this clone itself: Mouse gene names and germline throughout. The read comes to an end 1 residue before the CDR3 does, leaving the germline J gene to fill in the end. V is TRBV19 and J is TRBJ1-3; D gene uncertain. Per the germline V gene, CDR1 is FNHDT and CDR2 is SITEND (reference sequence). The germline V and J ends were trimmed by 0 bases and 0 bases, with 10 bases remaining between them. This CDR3 has 16 residues. The sequenced CDR3 bases are TGTGCCAGCAGTATAGAGGGCAGTTATTCTGGAAATACGCTCTAT. As protein: CASSIEGSYSGNTLY. The CDR3, in full, reads CASSIEGSYSGNTLYF.

In regard to this clone: The genes are named according to mouse. The read finishes 1 residue shy of the CDR3 end, and the germline J gene is used to complete it. The J gene is TRBJ1-1, the V gene TRBV2; D gene unclear. The CDR3 loop spans 12 amino acids. Trimming shortened V by 1 base and J by 3 bases, and 3 bases separated the two germline ends. The germline gives CDR1 LGHNA, CDR2 YSYQKL. CDR3 sequence: CASSQAHTEVFF. The sequenced part of the CDR3 DNA is TGTGCCAGCAGCCAAGCACACACAGAAGTCTTC. Variable domain in full (rest from reference TRBV2 and TRBJ1-1): DPKIIQKPKYLVAVTGSEKILICEQYLGHNAMYWYRQSAKKPLEFMFSYSYQKLMDNQTASSRFQPQSSKKNHLDLQITALKPDDSATYFCASSQAHTEVFFGKGTRLTVV.

Concerning this clone itself: Genes and germline come from the mouse. The CDR3 end is not reached by the read, which stops 1 residue before it; the germline J gene fills it in. This chain links TRBV13-2 with TRBJ2-5; TRBD2 matches at 9 bases. The ends lost 6 bases at V and 2 bases at J; junction bases unmatched: 4. This CDR3 contains 14 residues. Germline assignment: CDR1 NNHNN and CDR2 SYGAGS (reference sequence). The part of the CDR3 DNA that was read is TGTGCCAGCGAGGTGGGGGGGCCCCAAGACACCCAGTAC. Protein product: CASEVGGPQDTQY. The complete CDR3 sequence is CASEVGGPQDTQYF.

Regarding this clone: Mouse gene names and germline throughout. The read ends 1 residue shy of where the CDR3 ends; the end is completed using the germline J gene. J is TRBJ2-1 and V is TRBV14, with 8 bases aligning to TRBD2. Germline V CDR1 and CDR2: SGHDT, FRDEAV. The CDR3 runs to 14 residues. V was clipped by 1 base and J by 8 bases; unmatched bases: 5. The CDR3 spells CASSFGGARTEQFF. Incomplete CDR3 DNA: TGTGCCAGCAGTTTCGGGGGGGCGCGTACTGAGCAGTTC.

This clone came up once. The gene symbols are mouse symbols. The CDR3 end is not reached by the read, which stops 1 residue before it; the germline J gene fills it in. In the same sample, other DNA sequences code for this CDR3. The chain carries TRBV13-1 and TRBJ2-1; 10 bases are a match to TRBD2. The germline V gene encodes CDR1 NSHNY and CDR2 SYGAGN. This CDR3 has 13 amino acids. With V trimmed by 5 bases and J by 5 bases, 1 base remained unmatched. CDR3 bases read: TGTGCCAGCAGAGACTGGGGGGATGCTGAGCAGTTC. Its translation: CASRDWGDAEQF. The CDR3 in full is CASRDWGDAEQFF.

A remark on this clone: Gene labels here are mouse ones. Read data end 1 residue before the CDR3 end; the end is taken from the germline J gene. The rearrangement uses TRBV26 and TRBJ1-1, with D uncertain. The CDR3 covers 14 residues. Trimming took off 2 bases at V and 4 bases at J, with 11 bases between the two ends. Germline values: CDR1 KGHPV, CDR2 FQNQEV (reference sequence). CDR3 in amino acids: CASSLEGSGTEVFF. The covered CDR3 bases are TGTGCCAGCAGTCTGGAGGGCTCGGGCACAGAAGTCTTC. The whole variable domain, filled in from reference TRBV26 and TRBJ1-1, reads NSKVIQTPRYLVKGQGQKAKMRCIPEKGHPVVFWYQQNKNNEFKFLINFQNQEVLQQIDMTEKRFSAECPSNSPCSLEIQSSEAGDSALYLCASSLEGSGTEVFFGKGTRLTVV.

This clone was counted between two and nine times. Gene names denote mouse genes. The read finishes 1 residue shy of the CDR3 end, and the germline J gene is used to complete it. The chain recombines TRBV1 with TRBJ2-7; unclear D gene. CDR3 length: 13 amino acids. From germline, CDR1 is NSQYPW and CDR2 LRSPGD (reference sequence). Deletions cut 2 bases from V and 2 bases from J, with 7 bases between. Here the CDR3 reads CTCSARQTYEQYF. The covered CDR3 bases are TGCACCTGCAGTGCAAGGCAGACCTATGAACAGTAC.

This clone showed up just a few times. Genes here carry mouse names. The read gets to within 1 residue of the CDR3 end, and the germline J gene fills in the rest. The chain recombines TRBV2 with TRBJ2-7; 10 bases map to TRBD2. The CDR3 is 15 residues long. The V gene's germline CDR1 is LGHNA and CDR2 YSYQKL. J was trimmed by 4 bases and V by 0 bases; bases with no gene match: 3. The DNA read from the CDR3 is TGTGCCAGCAGCCAAGATCCGGGACTGGGGTATGAACAGTAC. Encoded protein: CASSQDPGLGYEQY. The CDR3 reads in full as CASSQDPGLGYEQYF.

On this clone itself: Mouse gene names apply. The read falls 1 residue short of the CDR3 end, and the missing part is taken from the germline J gene. Other DNA sequences of this sample code for an identical CDR3. V and J are TRBV26 and TRBJ2-7; D possibly corresponds to TRBD1 (5 bases). The CDR3 contains 12 residues. The V end lost 2 bases, the J end lost 4 bases, and 6 bases lay between the germline ends. Per the germline V gene, CDR1 is KGHPV and CDR2 is FQNQEV (reference sequence). The CDR3 is CASSLGQYEQYF. The covered CDR3 bases are TGTGCCAGCAGTCTGGGACAATATGAACAGTAC.

A remark on this clone: The listed genes are named as in mouse. The sequenced fragment ends 1 residue before the CDR3 boundary, so the rest is inferred from the germline J gene. The V gene is TRBV13-2, the J gene TRBJ2-5, with D perhaps matching TRBD1 (5 bases). The germline CDR1 and CDR2 sequences are NNHNN and SYGAGS (reference sequence). The V and J ends lost 5 bases and 2 bases respectively, with 9 bases between them. This CDR3 is 13 amino acids long. The sequenced CDR3 bases are TGTGCCAGCGGGCAGGGAGGCCAAGACACCCAGTAC. This sequence encodes CASGQGGQDTQY. The CDR3 as a whole reads CASGQGGQDTQYF.

For this clone: Mouse germline and gene names are used. The read falls 1 residue short of the CDR3 end, and the missing part is taken from the germline J gene. This rearrangement joins TRBV19 to TRBJ1-4, with D possibly being TRBD1 (6 bases). The V end was cut by 4 bases, the J end by 5 bases, with 12 bases between. Germline V gene lookup returns CDR1 FNHDT and CDR2 SITEND (reference sequence). The CDR3 has 14 residues. The CDR3 loop reads CASSYGGLNERLFF. CDR3 bases read: TGTGCCAGCAGTTACGGGGGCCTTAACGAAAGATTATTT.

Remarks on this clone: Gene and germline names: mouse. The sequence runs out 1 residue before the end of the CDR3; the remainder is reconstructed from the germline J gene. Other DNA sequences of this sample code for an identical CDR3. The V gene is TRBV20, the J gene TRBJ2-3; D ambiguous. Trimming cost V 1 base and J 1 base, with 3 bases left between them. The V gene's germline CDR1 is GFQATS and CDR2 STVNSAI. CDR3 size: 12 residues. CDR3: CGARGGAETLYF. Partial CDR3 DNA: TGTGGTGCTAGGGGAGGTGCAGAAACGCTGTAT.

About this clone: Mouse gene names and germline throughout. The sequenced part of the CDR3 DNA is TGTGCCAGCAGTATACCGGGACGACAAAACACCTTGTAC. Translation: CASSIPGRQNTLY. The full CDR3 is CASSIPGRQNTLYF. The genes are TRBV19 and TRBJ2-4, with D perhaps TRBD1 or TRBD2 (5 bases each). The DNA ends 1 residue before the CDR3 does, and the rest of the CDR3 is filled in from the germline J gene. V was cut by 1 base and J by 3 bases, with 9 bases left in between. Per germline, CDR1 FNHDT and CDR2 SITEND (reference sequence). The CDR3 runs to 14 residues. Based on the CDR3 plus reference TRBV19 and TRBJ2-4, the full variable domain is GGIITQTPKFLIGQEGQKLTLKCQQNFNHDTMYWYRQDSGKGLRLIYYSITENDLQKGDLSEGYDASREKKSSFSLTVTSAQKNEMAVFLCASSIPGRQNTLYFGAGTRLSVL.

A note on this clone: Gene names refer to mouse genes. The read gets to within 1 residue of the CDR3 end, and the germline J gene fills in the rest. The V call is TRBV12-1, the J call TRBJ1-3, with D hard to call. V gave up 0 bases and J gave up 2 bases, with 7 bases separating them. CDR3 size: 14 residues. Germline V gene sequence: CDR1 SGHSN, CDR2 HYEKVE. This chain's CDR3 is CASSLDGTGNTLYF. The CDR3 bases that were read are TGTGCCAGCTCTCTCGACGGGACTGGAAATACGCTCTAT. Combining the CDR3 with reference TRBV12-1 and TRBJ1-3 gives the whole variable domain DSGVVQSPRHIIKEKGGRSVLTCIPISGHSNVVWYQQTLGKELKFLIQHYEKVERDKGFLPSRFSVQQFDDYHSEMNMSALELEDSAMYFCASSLDGTGNTLYFGEGSRLIVV.

Of note for this clone: Mouse gene names apply. With the read ending 1 residue before the CDR3 end, the germline J gene is used to fill in that end. This chain uses TRBV29 with TRBJ1-2; perhaps TRBD1 as D (6 bases). Germline CDR1 and CDR2: MSHET and SYDVDS. V lost 2 bases, J lost 0 bases, and 7 bases lay in between. The CDR3 length is 14 residues. Partial CDR3 DNA: TGTGCTAGCAGTTTAGGGACACCAAACTCCGACTACACC. Translation gives CASSLGTPNSDYT. The CDR3, in full, reads CASSLGTPNSDYTF. The full variable domain, rest sourced from reference TRBV29 and TRBJ1-2, is DMKVTQMPRYLIKRMGENVLLECGQDMSHETMYWYRQDPGLGLQLIYISYDVDSNSEGDIPKGYRVSRKKREHFSLILDSAKTNQTSVYFCASSLGTPNSDYTFGSGTRLLVI.

Points on this clone: Gene names follow the mouse nomenclature. The CDR3 sequence: CASRPRQSSYNSPLYF. Incomplete CDR3 DNA: TGTGCCAGCAGGCCCCGACAATCTTCCTATAATTCGCCCCTCTAC. This rearrangement joins TRBV15 to TRBJ1-6; no reliable D call. The CDR3 goes on 1 residue after the read ends, and that part is filled in from the germline J gene. TRBJ1-6 qualifies as an ORF whose function is uncertain. CDR3 length: 16 residues. Germline values: CDR1 SGHND, CDR2 FRSKSL. V lost 6 bases to trimming and J lost 0 bases, with 12 bases between them.

Of note for this clone: The germline and genes are mouse ones. The CDR3 extends 1 residue past the end of the read, so its final part is completed from the germline J gene. The chain couples TRBV4 to TRBJ2-1; D is unresolved. Trimming removed 3 bases at V and 3 bases at J, with 3 bases between. Germline loops: CDR1 LGHDT, CDR2 YNNKQL (reference sequence). The length of the CDR3 is 12 residues. The CDR3 sequence is CASSYIYAEQFF. Partial CDR3 DNA: TGTGCCAGCAGCTACATCTATGCTGAGCAGTTC.

Turning to this clone: The genes and germline here are from mouse. With the read ending 1 residue before the CDR3 end, the germline J gene is used to fill in that end. V and J are TRBV19 and TRBJ2-2, with a weak D call TRBD2 (7 bases). V was pared by 1 base and J by 0 bases, with 13 bases between. The CDR3 spans 17 residues. CDR1 and CDR2 from the germline V gene are FNHDT and SITEND (reference sequence). CDR3 region: CASSIRGAPPNTGQLYF. The sequenced CDR3 bases are TGTGCCAGCAGTATAAGGGGGGCGCCTCCAAACACCGGGCAGCTCTAC.

This clone was seen just once. The gene symbols are mouse symbols. The read falls 1 residue short of the CDR3 end, and the missing part is taken from the germline J gene. The rearrangement uses TRBV16 and TRBJ2-2; 9 nucleotides match TRBD1. V lost 5 bases and J lost 4; bases outside the gene matches: 2. The CDR3 consists of 14 residues. Germline V gene data show CDR1 as SGHSA and CDR2 as FRNQAP. The CDR3 loop reads CASSGQGSTGQLYF. The DNA read from the CDR3 is TGTGCAAGCAGCGGACAGGGGAGCACCGGGCAGCTCTAC.

This clone occurred a few times. Gene and germline names: mouse. Read coverage stops 1 residue before the CDR3 terminus; the germline J gene supplies the remainder. This sequence joins TRBV2 and TRBJ2-7, with D hard to call. The CDR3 is 13 amino acids. V gave up 0 bases and J gave up 7 bases, with 10 bases separating them. Germline assignment: CDR1 LGHNA and CDR2 YSYQKL. CDR3 residues: CASSQETEGEQYF. The sequenced CDR3 bases are TGTGCCAGCAGCCAAGAAACAGAGGGAGAACAGTAC.

Details on this clone: Gene and germline names: mouse. The CDR3 extends 1 residue past the end of the read, so its final part is completed from the germline J gene. V gene TRBV31 combines with J gene TRBJ2-4; no clear D. The V and J ends lost 1 base and 2 bases respectively, with 4 bases between them. Germline CDR1 is GKSSPN and CDR2 is SITVG. This CDR3 is 12 amino acids long. CDR3 loop: CAWSQVQNTLYF. CDR3 DNA (partial): TGTGCCTGGAGTCAGGTTCAAAACACCTTGTAC.